The 19 T cell receptor beta chains below come from one sample, sequenced in a study of post-analysis software for immune sequencing data. Study-level results: Controls had lower frequencies than patients of four or five TRBV segments, which included TRBV5-6, TRBV5-1 and TRBV20-1.

Their cognate antigens are unknown. The library was made from cDNA and included unique molecular identifiers. Using its own MiXCR run on the PCR reads, TCRdb lists one record per CDR3 protein. The sample has hundreds of thousands of distinct CDR3 sequences; 59% are singletons. Sequencing was carried out using blood. Receptors originate from a girl aged 2 to 10 with multiple sclerosis.

The V and J genes are TRBV29-1 and TRBJ2-1, with TRBD1 matching over 7 bases. The CDR3 runs 13 residues. Unmatched junction bases numbered 4, after V lost 7 bases and J lost 1 base. Germline V gives CDR1 SQVTM, CDR2 ANQGSEA. CDR3 sequence reads: CSAPTGSYNEQFF. The CDR3 DNA sequence: TGCAGCGCCCCGACAGGGTCCTACAATGAGCAGTTCTTC.

J is TRBJ1-1 and V is TRBV5-1; D is ambiguous. The V gene's germline CDR1 is SGHRS and CDR2 YFSETQ. This CDR3 has 13 amino acids. Trimming took off 1 base at V and 1 base at J, with 5 bases between the two ends. Written as DNA, the CDR3 is TGCGCCAGCAGCTTGTATTCGAACACTGAAGCTTTCTTT. This sequence encodes CASSLYSNTEAFF.

V usage is TRBV2 and J usage is TRBJ2-1, with TRBD2 as a possible D gene (5 bases). CDR3 length: 14 amino acids. The V and J ends lost 6 bases and 6 bases respectively, with 15 bases between them. Germline CDR1 reads SNHLY; CDR2 reads FYNNEI. The chain's CDR3 is CASSPVLVGNEQFF. CDR3 bases: TGTGCCAGCAGCCCCGTACTAGTGGGCAATGAGCAGTTCTTC. The whole variable domain, filled in from reference TRBV2 and TRBJ2-1, reads EPEVTQTPSHQVTQMGQEVILRCVPISNHLYFYWYRQILGQKVEFLVSFYNNEISEKSEIFDDQFSVERPDGSNFTLKIRSTKLEDSAMYFCASSPVLVGNEQFFGPGTRLTVL.

This clonotype was seen a few times. The V gene is TRBV20-1, the J gene TRBJ1-2; weak D call: TRBD1 (6 bases). CDR3 size: 14 residues. CDR1 and CDR2 (germline): DFQATT, SNEGSKA (reference sequence). V gave up 3 bases and J gave up 7 bases, with 18 bases separating them. The CDR3 coding sequence is TGCAGTGCTAGCACAGGGATACTGTCTAGTGGCTACACCTTC. Its protein product is CSASTGILSSGYTF.

DNA for the CDR3: TGCGCCAGCAGACTGACAGGAGCCCTTGGTGAGCAGTTCTTC. It is translated as CASRLTGALGEQFF. The V and J genes are TRBV5-1 and TRBJ2-1, with TRBD1 as a possible D gene (6 bases). The CDR3 covers 14 residues. V was cut by 5 bases and J by 9 bases, with 18 bases left in between. CDR1 is SGHRS and CDR2 is YFSETQ in the germline V gene.

In its sample, this clonotype was seen once. V usage is TRBV4-2 and J usage is TRBJ2-6, with D tentatively TRBD1 (5 bases). The germline V and J ends were trimmed by 3 bases and 12 bases, with 12 bases remaining between them. The CDR3 runs 13 residues. The germline CDR1 and CDR2 sequences are LGHNA and YNFKEQ. The CDR3 region has the DNA TGTGCCAGCAGCCAGGCTGACAGCCCCGTCCTGACTTTC. Translated: CASSQADSPVLTF.

CDR3 region: CASSQEASGTGSDTQYF. CDR3 nucleotides: TGCGCCAGCAGCCAAGAAGCATCGGGGACAGGGAGTGATACGCAGTATTTT. This rearrangement joins TRBV4-3 to TRBJ2-3, with 9 bases matching TRBD1. The CDR3 loop spans 17 amino acids. The V gene's germline CDR1 is LGHNA and CDR2 YSLEER. V lost 0 bases and J lost 6; bases outside the gene matches: 10.

This chain joins TRBV5-1 and TRBJ2-4, with 9 bases fitting TRBD2. CDR3 size: 17 residues. CDR1 and CDR2 from the germline V gene are SGHRS and YFSETQ. Trimming took 4 bases from V and 2 from J; bases not matched to a gene: 10. Written as DNA, the CDR3 is TGCGCCAGCAGCCAGGCGGGACTAGCAGTGACCAAAAACATTCAGTACTTC. Protein product: CASSQAGLAVTKNIQYF.

The J gene is TRBJ2-1, the V gene TRBV10-2, with D maybe TRBD2 (5 bases). Germline values: CDR1 WSHSY, CDR2 SAAADI. The ends were cut back, 0 bases at V and 9 bases at J, with 9 bases in the middle. The CDR3 runs 13 residues. The CDR3 sequence: CASSESRRVEQFF. Written as DNA, the CDR3 is TGCGCCAGCAGTGAGTCGAGGCGGGTTGAGCAGTTCTTC.

J is TRBJ2-7 and V is TRBV7-6; unclear D gene. Germline CDR1 SGHVS, CDR2 FNYEAQ. The germline V and J ends were trimmed by 5 bases and 6 bases, with 8 bases remaining between them. The CDR3 consists of 11 residues. The CDR3 bases are TGTGCCAGCAGCCACGGTGCCGAGCAGTACTTC. Encoded protein: CASSHGAEQYF.

This clonotype was detected many times. The chain recombines TRBV6-6 with TRBJ2-5; no clear D. The CDR3 runs 12 residues. V lost 0 bases and J lost 4, with 3 bases in between. Germline CDR1 is MNHNY and CDR2 is SVGAGI (reference sequence). CDR3: CASSYSGETQYF. The CDR3 bases are TGTGCCAGCAGTTACTCGGGAGAGACCCAGTACTTC.

The rearrangement joins TRBV20-1 to TRBJ2-4, with 10 bases matching TRBD1. Germline V gene sequence: CDR1 DFQATT, CDR2 SNEGSKA (reference sequence). This CDR3 has 16 amino acids. V gave up 5 bases and J gave up 0 bases; unmatched junction bases: 7. CDR3 region: CSAPGQGPGAKNIQYF. In DNA form, the CDR3 reads TGCAGTGCTCCGGGACAGGGGCCAGGAGCCAAAAACATTCAGTACTTC.

J is TRBJ2-7 and V is TRBV6-5; the D gene is possibly TRBD2 (5 bases). V gave up 0 bases and J gave up 2 bases, with 8 bases separating them. From germline, CDR1 is MNHEY and CDR2 SVGAGI. The CDR3 runs 14 residues. The CDR3: CASSYSGLAYEQYF. In nucleotides, the CDR3 is TGTGCCAGCAGTTACTCCGGACTTGCCTACGAGCAGTACTTC.

The rearrangement links TRBV19 to TRBJ2-1; tentative D call: TRBD1 (5 bases). Germline assignment: CDR1 LNHDA and CDR2 SQIVND (reference sequence). The CDR3 consists of 14 residues. Trimming removed 10 bases from V and 0 bases from J, with 13 bases in between. DNA of the CDR3: TGTGCCACCTCAGGGTTCAGCTCCTACAATGAGCAGTTCTTC. It codes for CATSGFSSYNEQFF. Full variable domain (rest looked up from reference TRBV19 and TRBJ2-1): DGGITQSPKYLFRKEGQNVTLSCEQNLNHDAMYWYRQDPGQGLRLIYYSQIVNDFQKGDIAEGYSVSREKKESFPLTVTSAQKNPTAFYLCATSGFSSYNEQFFGPGTRLTVL.

The rearrangement links TRBV29-1 to TRBJ2-1; D is uncertain. CDR3 size: 10 residues. CDR1 and CDR2 (germline): SQVTM, ANQGSEA. Trimming stripped 7 bases from V and 7 bases from J, with 8 bases between. CDR3 DNA: TGCAGCGCCAATGGGAATGAGCAGTTCTTC. Translation: CSANGNEQFF.

The chain carries TRBV10-1 and TRBJ2-3, with no clear D. Germline CDR1 is WNHNN and CDR2 is SYGVQD (reference sequence). V was shortened by 6 bases and J by 2 bases, with 9 bases between the two germline ends. The CDR3 covers 13 residues. CDR3 in amino acids: CASRDPNTDTQYF. The CDR3 DNA sequence: TGCGCCAGCAGAGACCCAAACACAGATACGCAGTATTTT.

The sample holds a few counts of this clonotype. The chain carries TRBV12-3 or TRBV12-4 and TRBJ1-2; D remains ambiguous. CDR3 length: 15 amino acids. Trimming left V 5 bases short and J 2 bases short, with 15 bases between. The CDR3 protein is CASSPEAGSNYGYTF. The CDR3 DNA reads as TGTGCCAGCAGTCCCGAGGCGGGGTCAAACTATGGCTACACCTTC.

The table lists this clonotype with a few counts. The chain is built from TRBV4-1 and TRBJ1-2, with TRBD1 as a possible D gene (5 bases). Germline CDR1 reads MGHRA; CDR2 reads YSYEKL. The CDR3 is 15 amino acids. Trimming shortened V by 2 bases and J by 5 bases, and 15 bases separated the two germline ends. The CDR3 here is CASSQPTWGEYGYTF. The CDR3 region has the DNA TGCGCCAGCAGCCAACCTACATGGGGGGAATATGGCTACACCTTC.

This clonotype has a single count. This rearrangement joins TRBV6-5 to TRBJ2-3, with TRBD2 matching 10 bases. J lost 3 bases, V lost 4 bases, and 10 bases had no gene match. The CDR3 covers 17 residues. Germline-derived CDR1 and CDR2 are MNHEY and SVGAGI. CDR3 DNA sequence: TGTGCCAGCAGTTTATACTCCGGGACTAGCGTTACAGATACGCAGTATTTT. Encoded protein: CASSLYSGTSVTDTQYF.